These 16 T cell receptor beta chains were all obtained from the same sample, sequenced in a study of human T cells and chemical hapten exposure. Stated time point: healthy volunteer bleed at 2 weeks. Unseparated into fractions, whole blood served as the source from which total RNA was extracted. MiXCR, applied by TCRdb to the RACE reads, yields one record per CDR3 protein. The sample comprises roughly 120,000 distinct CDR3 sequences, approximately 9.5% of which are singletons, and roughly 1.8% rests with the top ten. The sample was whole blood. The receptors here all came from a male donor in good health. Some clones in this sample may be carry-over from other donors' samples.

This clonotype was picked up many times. The DNA for the CDR3 is TGTGCCAGCAGCTTAGTTGGACTGATTCGCACAGATACGCAGTATTTT. As protein: CASSLVGLIRTDTQYF. The J gene is TRBJ2-3, the V gene TRBV7-2; perhaps TRBD2 as D (5 bases). The CDR3 is 16 amino acids. Germline V gives CDR1 SGHTA, CDR2 FQGNSA. Trimming left V 1 base short and J 1 base short, with 12 bases between.

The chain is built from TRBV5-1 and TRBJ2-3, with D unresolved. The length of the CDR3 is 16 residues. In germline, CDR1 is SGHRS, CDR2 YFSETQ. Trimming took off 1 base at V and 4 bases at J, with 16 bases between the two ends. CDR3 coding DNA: TGCGCCAGCAGCTTGTCTTCCCTCTATATACCAGATACGCAGTATTTT. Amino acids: CASSLSSLYIPDTQYF. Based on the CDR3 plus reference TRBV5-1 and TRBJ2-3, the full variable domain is KAGVTQTPRYLIKTRGQQVTLSCSPISGHRSVSWYQQTPGQGLQFLFEYFSETQRNKGNFPGRFSGRQFSNSRSEMNVSTLELGDSALYLCASSLSSLYIPDTQYFGPGTRLTVL.

Here the CDR3 reads CASSFHAGTGSKQYF. CDR3 in DNA: TGTGCCAGCAGCTTCCATGCCGGGACAGGGTCCAAGCAGTACTTC. V and J are TRBV6-2 or TRBV6-3 and TRBJ2-7; 9 positions match TRBD1. Germline V gene lookup returns CDR1 MNHEY and CDR2 SVGEGT. The V gene end was trimmed by 6 bases and the J gene end by 8 bases; junction bases not matched to a gene: 14. CDR3 length equals 15 residues.

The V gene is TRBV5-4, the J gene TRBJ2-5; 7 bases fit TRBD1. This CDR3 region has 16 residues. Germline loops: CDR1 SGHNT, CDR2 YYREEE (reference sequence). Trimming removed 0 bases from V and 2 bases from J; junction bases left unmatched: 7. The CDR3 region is CASSLEGAPPQETQYF. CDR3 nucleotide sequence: TGTGCCAGCAGCTTGGAGGGGGCTCCACCTCAAGAGACCCAGTACTTC.

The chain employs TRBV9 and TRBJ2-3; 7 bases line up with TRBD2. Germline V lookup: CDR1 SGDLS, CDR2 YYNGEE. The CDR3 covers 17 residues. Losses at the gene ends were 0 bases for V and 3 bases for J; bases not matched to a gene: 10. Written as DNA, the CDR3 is TGTGCCAGCAGCGTAGGCCCTAGCGGCGCGGGGACAGATACGCAGTATTTT. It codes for CASSVGPSGAGTDTQYF.

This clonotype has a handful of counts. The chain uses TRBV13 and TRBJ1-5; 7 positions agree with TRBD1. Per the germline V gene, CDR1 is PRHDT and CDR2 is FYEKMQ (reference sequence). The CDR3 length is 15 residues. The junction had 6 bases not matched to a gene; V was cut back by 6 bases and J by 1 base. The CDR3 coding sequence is TGTGCCAGCAGTAGAAGACAGGGAAGCAATCAGCCCCAGCATTTT. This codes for CASSRRQGSNQPQHF.

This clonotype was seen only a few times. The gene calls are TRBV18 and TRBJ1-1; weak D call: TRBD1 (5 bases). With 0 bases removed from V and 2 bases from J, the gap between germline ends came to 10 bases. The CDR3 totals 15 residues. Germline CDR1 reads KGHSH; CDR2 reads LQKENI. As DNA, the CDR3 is TGTGCCAGCTCACCACCGAAGGGGTTTAACACTGAAGCTTTCTTT. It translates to CASSPPKGFNTEAFF.

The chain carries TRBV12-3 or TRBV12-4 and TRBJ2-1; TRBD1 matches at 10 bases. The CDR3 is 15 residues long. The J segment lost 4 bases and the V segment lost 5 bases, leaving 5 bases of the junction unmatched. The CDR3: CASSAGQGTYNEQFF. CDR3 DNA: TGTGCCAGCAGTGCGGGACAGGGGACGTACAATGAGCAGTTCTTC.

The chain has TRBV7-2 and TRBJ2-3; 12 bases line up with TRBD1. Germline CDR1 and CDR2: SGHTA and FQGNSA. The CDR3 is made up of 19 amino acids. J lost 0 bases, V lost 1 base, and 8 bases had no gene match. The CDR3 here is CASSLVPGQGAGSTDTQYF. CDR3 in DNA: TGTGCCAGCAGCTTAGTCCCGGGACAGGGGGCGGGGAGCACAGATACGCAGTATTTT.

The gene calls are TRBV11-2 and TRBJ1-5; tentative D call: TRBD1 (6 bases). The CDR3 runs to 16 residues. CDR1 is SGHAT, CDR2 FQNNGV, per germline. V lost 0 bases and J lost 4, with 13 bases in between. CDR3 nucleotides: TGTGCCAGCAGCTTAGATATAGGGGGGAGTAATCAGCCCCAGCATTTT. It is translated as CASSLDIGGSNQPQHF.

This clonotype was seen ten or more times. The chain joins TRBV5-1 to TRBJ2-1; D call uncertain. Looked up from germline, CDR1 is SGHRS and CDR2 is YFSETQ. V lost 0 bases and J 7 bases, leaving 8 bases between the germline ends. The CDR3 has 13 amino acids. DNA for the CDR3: TGCGCCAGCAGCTTGGCGATCCAAAATGAGCAGTTCTTC. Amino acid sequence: CASSLAIQNEQFF.

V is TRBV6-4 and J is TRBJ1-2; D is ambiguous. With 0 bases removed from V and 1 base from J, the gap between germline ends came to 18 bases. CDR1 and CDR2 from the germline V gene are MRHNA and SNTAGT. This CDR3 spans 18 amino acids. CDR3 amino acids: CASSDSYRADARNYGYTF. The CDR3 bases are TGTGCCAGCAGTGACTCTTATCGGGCAGACGCCCGTAACTATGGCTACACCTTC.

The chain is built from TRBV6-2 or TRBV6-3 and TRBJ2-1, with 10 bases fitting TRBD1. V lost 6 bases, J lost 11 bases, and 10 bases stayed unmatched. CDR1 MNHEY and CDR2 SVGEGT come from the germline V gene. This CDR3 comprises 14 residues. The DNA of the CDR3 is TGTGCCAGCAGACTCGACAGGGGGCTAGCTAAGCAGTTCTTC. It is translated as CASRLDRGLAKQFF.

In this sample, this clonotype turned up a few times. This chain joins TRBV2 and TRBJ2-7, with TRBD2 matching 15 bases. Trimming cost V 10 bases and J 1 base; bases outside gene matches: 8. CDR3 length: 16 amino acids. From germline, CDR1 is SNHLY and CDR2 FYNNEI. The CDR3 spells CATQTGLAGGSYEQYF. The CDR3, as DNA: TGTGCCACCCAGACGGGACTAGCGGGGGGTTCCTACGAGCAGTACTTC.

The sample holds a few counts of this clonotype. Here the CDR3 DNA reads TGTGCCAGCTCATCAATCGGAGACACTGAAGCTTTCTTT. This gives the protein CASSSIGDTEAFF. This rearrangement joins TRBV18 to TRBJ1-1; unclear D gene. CDR1 is KGHSH, CDR2 LQKENI, per germline. V was trimmed by 5 bases and J by 3 bases, leaving 10 bases between them. This CDR3 has 13 residues.

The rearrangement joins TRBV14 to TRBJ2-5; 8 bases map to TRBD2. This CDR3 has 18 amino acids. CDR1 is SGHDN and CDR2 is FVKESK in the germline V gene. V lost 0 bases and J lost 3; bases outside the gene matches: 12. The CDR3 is CASSQDLTGGPSEETQYF. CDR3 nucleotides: TGTGCCAGCAGCCAAGATCTGACGGGAGGGCCCTCCGAAGAGACCCAGTACTTC.